This T cell receptor (beta chain) was documented in a study of blood T cell repertoires in COVID-19. Study-wide context: Sample material is recorded as cDNA or gDNA derived from T cells, B-cell-depleted T cells, or PBMCs.

Only in-frame clones appear in the TCRdb table, and some are missing; sequencing was by immunoSEQ multiplex PCR. The table records roughly 440,000 clones, roughly 88% of them present only once. The specimen sequenced was peripheral blood. The TCR was taken from a woman aged 45-59 years with COVID-19, enrolled during active disease.

Here the CDR3 reads CASSPAGGMNTEAFF. CDR3 sequence (DNA): TGTGCCAGCTCACCAGCGGGAGGGATGAACACTGAAGCTTTCTTT. The chain carries TRBV18 and TRBJ1-1, with D uncertain. CDR1 and CDR2 from the germline V gene are KGHSH and LQKENI. The CDR3 has 15 amino acids. The V end lost 2 bases, the J end lost 0 bases, and 10 bases lay between the germline ends.